This T cell receptor beta chain was observed in a study of CD8 T cells in ankylosing spondylitis. This clonotype has only a few counts. Its target is unknown. Broader study findings: Before this, some motif variants had been reported in reactive arthritis synovial fluid and blood. Blood of patients with ankylosing spondylitis appeared to be characterized by a TCR beta motif of fewer than 10 highly homologous variants.

Using its own MiXCR run on the 5' RACE reads, TCRdb lists one record per CDR3 protein. The repertoire holds over 600,000 distinct CDR3 sequences, with around 19% as singletons. The CDR3 is 13 residues long. With 6 bases clipped from V and 4 bases from J, the junction kept 0 bases outside the gene matches. Germline V gene sequence: CDR1 LNHDA, CDR2 SQIVND (reference sequence). The J gene is TRBJ2-3, the V gene TRBV19; TRBD1 agrees at 11 bases. The sample comprised blood, either unsorted or a sorted T cell fraction (not recorded which). The sequence was obtained from a male donor with ankylosing spondylitis. DNA for the CDR3: TGTGCCAGTAGGGGACAGGGGGCAGATACGCAGTATTTT. It specifies CASRGQGADTQYF.